This entry lists 7 T cell receptor beta chains sequenced from one sample in a study of a mutant IDH1 vaccine in newly diagnosed glioma. The protocol was immunoSEQ multiplex PCR, while the TCRdb copy is restricted to in-frame clones and leaves out a portion. The sample includes 50,000 to 65,000 clones, 81% of them seen just once. Stated time point: week 5, during vaccination. Vaccination comprised doses that each held 300 ug of mutant IDH1 20-mer peptide, plus topical imiquimod. Antigens of these TCRs are unknown. The sequenced sample was PBMCs, obtained from a glioma patient whose treatment included an IDH1 peptide vaccine. These receptors were obtained from a man aged 30 to 39 with glioma.

This chain connects TRBV5-6 to TRBJ1-1, with 9 bases matching TRBD1. With V trimmed by 1 base and J by 3 bases, 4 bases remained unmatched. Germline CDR1 SGHDT, CDR2 YYEEEE. The CDR3 covers 15 residues. CDR3 DNA sequence: TGTGCCAGCAGCTTGACAGGGGGCGCGGACACTGAAGCTTTCTTT. Translation: CASSLTGGADTEAFF.

CDR3 sequence (DNA): TGCGCCAGCAGCTTGGCAGGGGAGTCTGAAGCTTTCTTT. It encodes CASSLAGESEAFF. The chain couples TRBV5-1 to TRBJ1-1; D is perhaps TRBD1 (6 bases). This CDR3 has 13 amino acids. The V gene's germline CDR1 is SGHRS and CDR2 YFSETQ. V was cut by 0 bases and J by 6 bases, with 9 bases left in between.

This sequence joins TRBV7-2 and TRBJ1-3; 9 positions match TRBD1. This CDR3 has 16 amino acids. V lost 5 bases and J lost 3; bases outside the gene matches: 8. The germline V gene has CDR1 SGHTA and CDR2 FQGNSA. This CDR3 is CASSLNRGRLGNTIYF. CDR3 DNA: TGTGCCAGCAGCCTGAACAGGGGGCGCCTTGGAAACACCATATATTTT.

V is TRBV6-5 and J is TRBJ1-1; 7 nucleotides agree with TRBD1. Unmatched junction bases numbered 13, after V lost 4 bases and J lost 5 bases. Germline CDR1 reads MNHEY; CDR2 reads SVGAGI. This CDR3 has 16 amino acids. The CDR3 is CASSSGGLRGRTEAFF. CDR3 nucleotide sequence: TGTGCCAGCAGTTCCGGCGGGTTGAGGGGGCGGACTGAAGCTTTCTTT.

The rearrangement joins TRBV5-1 to TRBJ2-5; D may correspond to TRBD1 or TRBD2 (6 bases each). This CDR3 comprises 15 residues. V was pared by 3 bases and J by 2 bases, with 14 bases between. CDR1 is SGHRS and CDR2 is YFSETQ in the germline V gene. The CDR3: CASSYVPGAQETQYF. The DNA of the CDR3 is TGCGCCAGCAGCTACGTCCCGGGGGCTCAAGAGACCCAGTACTTC.

The chain uses TRBV19 and TRBJ1-2; 8 positions match TRBD1. V lost 7 bases and J lost 4; bases outside the gene matches: 11. CDR3 size: 15 residues. From germline, CDR1 is LNHDA and CDR2 SQIVND (reference sequence). The CDR3 sequence is CASIRTGQGAYGYTF. As DNA, the CDR3 is TGTGCCAGTATACGTACCGGACAGGGCGCCTATGGCTACACCTTC.

The V call is TRBV27, the J call TRBJ1-1; D ambiguous. The CDR3 contains 14 residues. Trimming took off 7 bases at V and 1 base at J, with 13 bases between the two ends. The germline CDR1 and CDR2 sequences are MNHEY and SMNVEV (reference sequence). The CDR3 sequence is CASNSQDRNTEAFF. The CDR3 nucleotides are TGTGCCAGCAATAGCCAGGACCGGAACACTGAAGCTTTCTTT.